This T cell receptor beta chain was found in a study of regulatory T cells in long-lasting Graves disease (dated by TCRdb to about 2021). For the study in its entirety: Antithyroid drugs had been taken for less than 3 months by newly diagnosed Graves' disease patients. Persistent Graves' disease patients were compared with newly diagnosed Graves' disease patients by peripheral blood TCR sequencing and RNA sequencing. The study was registered as a clinical trial and conducted in China. A total of roughly 35 samples were covered by TCR sequencing, comprising some 13 persistent and around 20 newly diagnosed Graves' disease patients.

Overall results and qualifications from the work: The study examined only peripheral blood because the primary lesion, thyroid tissue, could not be accessed. TRBV28, TRBJ1-2 and TRBJ2-5 were preferentially used in persistent disease, while TRBV20-1 and TRBJ2-1 were favored in newly diagnosed disease. Only the TCR beta chain was sequenced and analyzed. The authors noted that the small sample size was a limitation that may lower accuracy. Compared with newly diagnosed patients, persistent Graves' disease patients had lower TCR Shannon entropy and fewer highly expanded clones, which suggests clonal expansion. More public clonotypes were shared among persistent patients (2,741) than among newly diagnosed patients (more than 900).

The time point label on this specimen signifies: newly diagnosed GD, antithyroid drugs for less than 3 months. For both TCR sequencing and RNA sequencing, RNA was extracted from PBMCs in TRIzol. The diagnosis of Graves' disease was made according to American Thyroid Association guidelines. The patients came from an endocrinology department in Xi'an, China. Each patient gave about 9.1 milliliters of peripheral blood, collected in an EDTA anticoagulant tube. Ficoll Paque Plus density gradient separation was used to isolate PBMCs, and no further T cell sorting was performed. An Agilent 2100 Bioanalyzer and agarose gel were used to assess RNA quality, and a NanoDrop 2000 was used to measure RNA concentration. The protocol used for the library was multiplex PCR. Sequencing took place on an Illumina HiSeq 4000. To build TCR beta libraries, CDR3 regions were amplified by Arm-PCR using iRepertoire HTBI primers. PCR products were gel purified before sequencing. In the paper's pipeline: Across samples, about 63 TRBV and 13 to 15 TRBJ segments were identified and used for gene usage analysis of CDR3 amino acid clonotypes. COPE and FqMerger were used to merge the filtered high-quality paired reads into contigs. BLAST was used to align contigs to the IMGT TRBV, TRBD and TRBJ reference genes, and CDR3 was defined following IMGT. Highly expanded clones were defined as clonotypes with a frequency above 0.1%. Repertoire diversity was measured by Shannon entropy, and V-J evenness by the Gini coefficient. A clonotype was considered public if more than one individual shared it. TCRdb reworked the public reads: Q25 trimming with fastp, MiXCR clone assembly, productive beta chains retained. Each entry merges the rows of one CDR3 protein and shows their most common DNA and genes. The V and J calls come from TCRdb's annotation, not from the publication. The sample yields under 700,000 distinct CDR3 sequences; about 16% were counted once. In total, the top ten clones hold approximately 25% of the sample.

The CDR3 contains 15 residues, cysteine and phenylalanine counted. Kept here is only the CDR3 DNA, which spans 45 bases and is read in frame from base 1. Trimming removed 3 bases from V and 4 bases from J, leaving 13 bases between the germline ends. CDR1 and CDR2, looked up from the germline V gene (reference sequence), are LNHDA and SQIVND. Regarding this clonotype: Its antigen is currently not known. No much larger clone exists at a distance of one base, and base qualities are not known.

The sample was also reused in another study, on T cells in Graves' hyperthyroidism and ophthalmopathy. According to the second study: Stable Graves' hyperthyroidism was defined as the absence of progression to ophthalmopathy over 18 months of follow-up. Hyperthyroidism patients were aged 18 to 65 years and newly diagnosed, with disease duration of less than 2 months. Exclusion was applied to patients with uncontrolled infections, other autoimmune diseases, pregnancy or lactation. Diagnoses were based on clinical symptoms, serum thyroxine and TRAb, thyroid ultrasound and orbital computed tomography. The first round of RT-PCR for the TCR CDR3 was performed with the HTBI primer set and the Qiagen OneStep RT-PCR kit. Most expanded thyroid clonotypes (frequency above 0.001) were also detected in blood, a finding suggesting that blood repertoires may reflect thyroid immune responses. In cross-validation, a model built on a 13 V-J signature told ophthalmopathy apart from stable hyperthyroidism with about 90% sensitivity and about 81% specificity, and in testing the same model reached 80%/75%. In validation, progression to ophthalmopathy was predicted by the model with nearly 71% sensitivity and nearly 75% specificity, a median of about 6.4 months before onset. A discovery cohort of approximately 97 patients, roughly 40 with Graves' ophthalmopathy and roughly 59 with stable Graves' hyperthyroidism, was used to find distinguishing TCR V-J signatures. Prospective prediction of ophthalmopathy was tested in an independent validation cohort consisting of roughly 19 hyperthyroidism patients and over 15 patients who later progressed to ophthalmopathy. For training and testing, the 100 or so patients in the discovery cohort were randomly divided in a 7:3 ratio. Thyroid tissue and blood T-cell repertoires from about six Graves' hyperthyroidism patients were also compared in the study. Once sampling was done, hyperthyroidism patients were given methimazole at a starting dose of 30 mg daily, whereas ophthalmopathy patients were given high-dose intravenous methylprednisolone. The libraries were constructed in a second round of multiplex PCR and then size-selected and purified. Paired-end sequencing of the libraries was performed with 100 bp reads on an Illumina HiSeq2000. SOAPnuke was used to process the raw data, with reads discarded if the reads contained adapters or uncalled bases, had a mean Phred below 15, or lacked an exact constant-primer or identifier match. High-quality paired reads were merged using COPE v1.2.5, and each unique nucleotide sequence was defined as a clonotype. MiTCR v1.1 was used to align clonotypes to the IMGT TRBV, TRBD and TRBJ reference segments. The analysis included only V-J combinations with a frequency above 0.0001, which together covered roughly 99% of the repertoires. A TCS score was defined as the ratio between F50 (clonal expansion) and ExV (chaos), using BLOSUM62-based TCRdist between CDR3 peptides within each V-J. Welch's t-statistics and random forest reduced roughly 500 V-J features to some 14, which were used in a naive Bayes classifier (R e1071). No statistical method was used to set the sample size in advance, and investigators knew the group allocation. TCR Vbeta CDR3 sequencing of 135 peripheral blood samples (around 45 ophthalmopathy, over 70 hyperthyroidism and roughly 17 progressor patients) is reported in the paper.

Sequences were derived from peripheral blood mononuclear cells (PBMCs), sampled at new diagnosis, from a patient treated with antithyroid drugs. The rearranged chain carries TRBV19 and TRBJ1-5, and TRBD1 may be the D gene, going by 6 matching bases. This receptor was obtained from a woman aged 40 to 65 with Graves disease. Donor details come from another sample of the same person, matched by shared clones. CDR3 loop: CASSMYRDINQPQHF. The DNA reads TGTGCCAGTAGTATGTATCGGGACATAAATCAGCCCCAGCATTTT.